The sequence of this T cell receptor beta chain was determined in a study of radiation and T cells in renal cell carcinoma. V was clipped by 4 bases and J by 7 bases, with 17 bases between them. The germline V gene encodes CDR1 LGHNA and CDR2 YNFKEQ. The CDR3 runs 15 residues. The repertoire was sequenced with immunoSEQ multiplex PCR; TCRdb's copy has only in-frame clones and lacks some. The repertoire holds 130,000 to 150,000 clones, around 88% seen once, with 15% to 20% in the top ten. As to time point: blood 4 weeks post-SBRT, at nephrectomy. Treatment: 15 Gy SBRT to primary tumor, nephrectomy 4 weeks later. Serial blood draws occurred at baseline and 2 and 4 weeks post-SBRT.

The chain recombines TRBV4-2 with TRBJ1-5; tentatively, D is TRBD1 (6 bases). This material consisted of blood, taken from a patient whose treatment included radiotherapy and nephrectomy. This clonotype was sampled from a woman in her fifties or sixties with renal cell carcinoma. The chain's CDR3 is CASSPEGHTGQPQHF. The CDR3, as DNA: TGTGCCAGCAGCCCCGAGGGACACACCGGGCAGCCCCAGCATTTT.